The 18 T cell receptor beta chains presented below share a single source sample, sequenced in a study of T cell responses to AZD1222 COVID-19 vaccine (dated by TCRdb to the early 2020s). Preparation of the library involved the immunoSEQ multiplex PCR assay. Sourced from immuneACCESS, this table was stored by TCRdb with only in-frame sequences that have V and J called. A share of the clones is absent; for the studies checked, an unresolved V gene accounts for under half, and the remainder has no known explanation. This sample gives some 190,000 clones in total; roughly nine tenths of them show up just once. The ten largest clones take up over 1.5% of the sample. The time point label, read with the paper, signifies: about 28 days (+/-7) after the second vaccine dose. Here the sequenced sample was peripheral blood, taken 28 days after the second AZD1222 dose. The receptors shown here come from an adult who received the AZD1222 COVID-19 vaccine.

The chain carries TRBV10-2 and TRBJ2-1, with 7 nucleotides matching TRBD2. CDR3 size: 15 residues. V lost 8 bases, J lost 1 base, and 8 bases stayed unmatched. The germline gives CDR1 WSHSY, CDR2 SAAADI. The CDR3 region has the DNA TGCGCCAGCGGGGGTGGGGGAGGGTCCTACAATGAGCAGTTCTTC. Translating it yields CASGGGGGSYNEQFF.

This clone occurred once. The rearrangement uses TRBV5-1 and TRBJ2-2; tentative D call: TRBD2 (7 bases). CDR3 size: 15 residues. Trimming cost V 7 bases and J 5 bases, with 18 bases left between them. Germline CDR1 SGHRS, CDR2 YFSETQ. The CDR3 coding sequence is TGCGCCAGCGAAGGGGGAGGGCCTGGAACCGGGGAGCTGTTTTTT. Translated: CASEGGGPGTGELFF.

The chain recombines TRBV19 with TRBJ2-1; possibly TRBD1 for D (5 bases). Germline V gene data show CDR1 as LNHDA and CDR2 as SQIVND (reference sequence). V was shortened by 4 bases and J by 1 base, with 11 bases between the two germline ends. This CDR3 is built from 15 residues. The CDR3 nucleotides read TGTGCCAGTAGTAGGACATTCGGGTCCTACAATGAGCAGTTCTTC. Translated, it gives CASSRTFGSYNEQFF.

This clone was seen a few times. The CDR3 DNA follows: TGTGCCACCAGTGACGAGACAGGGGGCTTATACAATGAGCAGTTCTTC. As protein: CATSDETGGLYNEQFF. The chain links TRBV24-1 to TRBJ2-1; the match to TRBD1 covers 10 bases. V lost 4 bases and J lost 4; bases outside the gene matches: 6. Germline V gives CDR1 KGHDR, CDR2 SFDVKD. The CDR3 runs to 16 residues.

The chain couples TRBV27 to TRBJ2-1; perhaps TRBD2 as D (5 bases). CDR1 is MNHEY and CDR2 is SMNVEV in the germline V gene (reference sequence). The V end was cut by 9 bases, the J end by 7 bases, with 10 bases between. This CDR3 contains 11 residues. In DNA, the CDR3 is TGTGCCAGTTGGACTGTGAATGAGCAGTTCTTC. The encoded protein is CASWTVNEQFF.

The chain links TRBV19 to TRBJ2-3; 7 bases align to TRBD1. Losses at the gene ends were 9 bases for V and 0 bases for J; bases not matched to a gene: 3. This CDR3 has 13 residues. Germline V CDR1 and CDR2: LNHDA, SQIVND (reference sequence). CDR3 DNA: TGTGCCAGCCGGACAGGAAGCACAGATACGCAGTATTTT. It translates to CASRTGSTDTQYF.

CDR3 in amino acids: CSVEPGGKETQYF. The CDR3 DNA reads as TGCAGCGTTGAGCCGGGCGGGAAAGAGACCCAGTACTTC. This chain uses TRBV29-1 with TRBJ2-5, with D tentatively TRBD2 (6 bases). Germline CDR1 and CDR2: SQVTM and ANQGSEA. V shed 3 bases and J shed 3 bases, with 11 bases lying between them. The CDR3 is made up of 13 amino acids. The complete variable domain, with remaining parts taken from reference TRBV29-1 and TRBJ2-5, reads SAVISQKPSRDICQRGTSLTIQCQVDSQVTMMFWYRQQPGQSLTLIATANQGSEATYESGFVIDKFPISRPNLTFSTLTVSNMSPEDSSIYLCSVEPGGKETQYFGPGTRLLVL.

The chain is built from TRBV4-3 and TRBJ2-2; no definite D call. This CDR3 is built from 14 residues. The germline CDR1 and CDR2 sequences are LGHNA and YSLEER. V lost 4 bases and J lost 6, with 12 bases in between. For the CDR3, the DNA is TGCGCCAGCAGCCCCGAAGGATGGCCCGGGGAGCTGTTTTTT. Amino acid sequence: CASSPEGWPGELFF.

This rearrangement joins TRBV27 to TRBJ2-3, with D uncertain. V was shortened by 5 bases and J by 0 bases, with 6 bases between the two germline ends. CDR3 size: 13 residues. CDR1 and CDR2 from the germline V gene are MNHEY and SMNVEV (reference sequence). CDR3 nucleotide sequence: TGTGCCAGCAGTCCGATCAGCACAGATACGCAGTATTTT. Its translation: CASSPISTDTQYF.

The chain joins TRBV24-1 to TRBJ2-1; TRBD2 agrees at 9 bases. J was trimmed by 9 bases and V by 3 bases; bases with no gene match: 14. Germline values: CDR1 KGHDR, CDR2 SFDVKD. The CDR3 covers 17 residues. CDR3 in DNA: TGTGCCACCAGTGATCAACGGGTGGCGGGAGGGCCGGGTGAGCAGTTCTTC. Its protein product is CATSDQRVAGGPGEQFF.

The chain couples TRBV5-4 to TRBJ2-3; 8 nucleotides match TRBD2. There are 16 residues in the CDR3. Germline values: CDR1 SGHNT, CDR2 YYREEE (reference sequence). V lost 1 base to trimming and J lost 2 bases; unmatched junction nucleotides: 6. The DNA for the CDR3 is TGTGCCAGCAGCTTGCTCGGGGGGGGTGTCACAGATACGCAGTATTTT. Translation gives CASSLLGGGVTDTQYF.

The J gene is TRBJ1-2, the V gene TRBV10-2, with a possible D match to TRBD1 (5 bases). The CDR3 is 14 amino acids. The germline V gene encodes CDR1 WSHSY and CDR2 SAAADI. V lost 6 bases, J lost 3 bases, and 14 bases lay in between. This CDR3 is CASRSGLLDYGYTF. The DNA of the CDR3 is TGCGCCAGCAGATCGGGACTTTTGGACTATGGCTACACCTTC.

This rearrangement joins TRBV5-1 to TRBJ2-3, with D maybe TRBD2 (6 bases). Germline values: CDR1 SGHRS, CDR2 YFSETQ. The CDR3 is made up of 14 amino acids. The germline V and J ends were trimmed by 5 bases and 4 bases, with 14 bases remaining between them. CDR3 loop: CASRMRGGPDTQYF. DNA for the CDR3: TGCGCCAGCAGGATGAGGGGAGGTCCAGATACGCAGTATTTT.

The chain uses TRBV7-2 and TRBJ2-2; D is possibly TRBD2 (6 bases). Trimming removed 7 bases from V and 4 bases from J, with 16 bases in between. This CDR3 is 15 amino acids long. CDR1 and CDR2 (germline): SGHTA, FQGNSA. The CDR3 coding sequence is TGTGCCAGCACCCCCGGGGGTGCGGTCACCGGGGAGCTGTTTTTT. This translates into CASTPGGAVTGELFF. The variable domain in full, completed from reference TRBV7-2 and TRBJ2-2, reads GAGVSQSPSNKVTEKGKDVELRCDPISGHTALYWYRQSLGQGLEFLIYFQGNSAPDKSGLPSDRFSAERTGGSVSTLTIQRTQQEDSAVYLCASTPGGAVTGELFFGEGSRLTVL.

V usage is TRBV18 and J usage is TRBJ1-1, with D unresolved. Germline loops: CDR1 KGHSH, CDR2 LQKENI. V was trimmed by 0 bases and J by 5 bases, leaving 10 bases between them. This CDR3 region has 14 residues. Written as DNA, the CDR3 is TGTGCCAGCTCACCACCCGGGGTCGGAACTGAAGCTTTCTTT. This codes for CASSPPGVGTEAFF. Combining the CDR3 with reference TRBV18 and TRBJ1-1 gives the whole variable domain NAGVMQNPRHLVRRRGQEARLRCSPMKGHSHVYWYRQLPEEGLKFMVYLQKENIIDESGMPKERFSAEFPKEGPSILRIQQVVRGDSAAYFCASSPPGVGTEAFFGQGTRLTVV.

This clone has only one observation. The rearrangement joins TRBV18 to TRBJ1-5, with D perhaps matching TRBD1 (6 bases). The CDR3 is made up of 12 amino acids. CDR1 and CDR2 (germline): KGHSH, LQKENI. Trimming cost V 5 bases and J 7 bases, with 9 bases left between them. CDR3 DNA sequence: TGTGCCAGCTCAGAGGGGGAACAGCCCCAGCATTTT. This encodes CASSEGEQPQHF.

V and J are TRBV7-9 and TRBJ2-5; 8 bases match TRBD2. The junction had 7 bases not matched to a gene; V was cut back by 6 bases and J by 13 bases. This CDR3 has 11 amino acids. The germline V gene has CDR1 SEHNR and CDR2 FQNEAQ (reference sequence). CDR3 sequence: CASSFAGGPYF. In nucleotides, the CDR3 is TGTGCCAGCAGTTTCGCGGGGGGACCGTACTTC.

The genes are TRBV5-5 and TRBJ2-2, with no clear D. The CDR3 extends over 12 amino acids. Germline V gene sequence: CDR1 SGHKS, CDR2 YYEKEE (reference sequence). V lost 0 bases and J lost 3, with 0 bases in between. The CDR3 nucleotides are TGTGCCAGCAGCTTGGACACCGGGGAGCTGTTTTTT. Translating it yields CASSLDTGELFF.